These 18 T cell receptor beta chains came from one sample sequenced in a study of identical twins. TCRdb re-called the 5' RACE reads with MiXCR, one entry per CDR3 protein. The sample carries some 240,000 distinct CDR3 sequences, around 8.8% recorded once. This sample was also put to use in a study of yellow fever vaccine responses in identical twins.

Material for sequencing was CD8+ T cells sorted from blood. All receptors derive from a woman younger than 35 in good health.

This clonotype was counted at least ten times. The V call is TRBV6-1, the J call TRBJ2-5; 7 bases match TRBD2. After removal of 8 bases from V and 3 bases from J, the junction contained 12 bases not matched to a gene. The CDR3 consists of 15 residues. Germline assignment: CDR1 MNHNS and CDR2 SASEGT. CDR3 in DNA: TGTGCCAGCTCCACTATCATGGGGGGGGAAGAGACCCAGTACTTC. Translating gives CASSTIMGGEETQYF.

J is TRBJ2-1 and V is TRBV4-3; possible D gene TRBD2, 5 bases. Germline-derived CDR1 and CDR2 are LGHNA and YSLEER. CDR3 length equals 18 residues. Trimming removed 2 bases at V and 1 base at J, with 18 bases between. The CDR3 sequence: CASSQSGGSGRSYNEQFF. CDR3 sequence (DNA): TGCGCCAGCAGCCAATCCGGAGGCAGCGGTCGTTCCTACAATGAGCAGTTCTTC.

This clonotype was recorded a few times. This chain links TRBV7-3 with TRBJ2-5; weak D call: TRBD2 (7 bases). Deletions cut 4 bases from V and 2 bases from J, with 17 bases between. The CDR3 runs to 16 residues. Germline V lookup: CDR1 SGHTA, CDR2 FQGTGA. CDR3 in DNA: TGTGCCAGCAGCTCCGTCTCCGGGGGGACACAAGAGACCCAGTACTTC. Its protein product is CASSSVSGGTQETQYF. Using reference TRBV7-3 and TRBJ2-5 for the parts outside the CDR3, the full variable domain is GAGVSQTPSNKVTEKGKYVELRCDPISGHTALYWYRQSLGQGPEFLIYFQGTGAADDSGLPNDRFFAVRPEGSVSTLKIQRTERGDSAVYLCASSSVSGGTQETQYFGPGTRLLVL.

This clonotype was observed a few times. This chain joins TRBV12-3 or TRBV12-4 and TRBJ1-5; D remains unclear. Deletions cut 2 bases from V and 5 bases from J, with 4 bases between. This CDR3 region has 12 residues. CDR3 DNA sequence: TGTGCCAGCAGTTTAAGCTATCAGCCCCAGCATTTT. Translated, it gives CASSLSYQPQHF.

The V and J genes are TRBV4-3 and TRBJ2-1; 9 nucleotides align to TRBD1. The CDR3 runs to 16 residues. Trimming removed 2 bases from V and 6 bases from J; junction bases left unmatched: 8. The germline V gene encodes CDR1 LGHNA and CDR2 YSLEER. The CDR3 DNA follows: TGCGCCAGCAGCCAATCCGCCGGGACAGGGAGCAATGAGCAGTTCTTC. Its translation: CASSQSAGTGSNEQFF.

This clonotype was seen only a few times. V is TRBV5-6 and J is TRBJ2-1; 7 bases are a match to TRBD1. This CDR3 spans 16 amino acids. The ends lost 4 bases at V and 7 bases at J; junction bases unmatched: 14. Germline V gives CDR1 SGHDT, CDR2 YYEEEE. The CDR3 nucleotides are TGTGCCAGCAGCGCGGCAATAAGGGGGCGCTTTAATGAGCAGTTCTTC. Translating it yields CASSAAIRGRFNEQFF.

The chain employs TRBV14 and TRBJ2-1, with 9 bases lining up with TRBD1. Looked up from germline, CDR1 is SGHDN and CDR2 is FVKESK. The ends lost 4 bases at V and 2 bases at J; junction bases unmatched: 9. There are 17 residues in the CDR3. The CDR3 region has the DNA TGTGCCAGCAGCCTCAGACAGGGGGGAATGACCTACAATGAGCAGTTCTTC. This gives the protein CASSLRQGGMTYNEQFF. Drawing the rest from reference TRBV14 and TRBJ2-1, the complete variable domain is EAGVTQFPSHSVIEKGQTVTLRCDPISGHDNLYWYRRVMGKEIKFLLHFVKESKQDESGMPNNRFLAERTGGTYSTLKVQPAELEDSGVYFCASSLRQGGMTYNEQFFGPGTRLTVL.

This clonotype was observed a handful of times. The rearrangement joins TRBV29-1 to TRBJ2-3, with D perhaps matching TRBD1 (6 bases). The germline V and J ends were trimmed by 7 bases and 2 bases, with 19 bases remaining between them. Germline CDR1 SQVTM, CDR2 ANQGSEA. There are 15 residues in the CDR3. As DNA, the CDR3 is TGCAGCGCCGACCACGGACAGTTAAACACAGATACGCAGTATTTT. Translation gives CSADHGQLNTDTQYF.

CDR3 coding DNA: TGTGCCAGCAGCCGAGGGTCGGGATCCTACAATGAGCAGTTCTTC. Protein product: CASSRGSGSYNEQFF. The J gene is TRBJ2-1, the V gene TRBV5-6, with a weak D call TRBD2 (5 bases). Germline lookup yields CDR1 SGHDT and CDR2 YYEEEE. The CDR3 is 15 residues long. Trimming shortened V by 4 bases and J by 1 base, and 12 bases separated the two germline ends.

About this clonotype itself: At one end the junction does not follow the germline gene, possibly because of a read error. The chain has TRBV20-1 and TRBJ1-5; tentatively, D is TRBD1 (5 bases). This CDR3 has 13 amino acids. Germline V gives CDR1 DFQATT, CDR2 SNEGSKA (reference sequence). This chain's CDR3 is CSALGERNQPQHF. CDR3 DNA: TGCAGTGCTTTAGGGGAACGCAACCAGCCCCAGCATTTT.

This clonotype was counted only a few times. The chain carries TRBV20-1 and TRBJ2-7; the match to TRBD1 covers 8 bases. The CDR3 loop spans 15 amino acids. J lost 0 bases, V lost 0 bases, and 4 bases had no gene match. Per germline, CDR1 DFQATT and CDR2 SNEGSKA (reference sequence). CDR3 sequence: CSARDLGTGSYEQYF. In DNA, the CDR3 is TGCAGTGCTAGAGATCTGGGGACAGGCTCCTACGAGCAGTACTTC.

This clonotype was seen at least ten times. The chain has TRBV10-3 and TRBJ1-1, with 9 bases identical to TRBD1. The CDR3 has 15 residues. Germline V gene lookup returns CDR1 ENHRY and CDR2 SYGVKD. V lost 4 bases to trimming and J lost 2 bases; unmatched junction nucleotides: 5. This CDR3 is CAISGGQGGNTEAFF. The CDR3 DNA follows: TGTGCCATCAGTGGGGGACAGGGTGGTAACACTGAAGCTTTCTTT.

The V and J genes are TRBV2 and TRBJ2-1; D remains unclear. The CDR3 totals 14 residues. Germline V gives CDR1 SNHLY, CDR2 FYNNEI. The V end lost 6 bases, the J end lost 6 bases, and 15 bases lay between the germline ends. In DNA, the CDR3 is TGTGCCAGCAGCGGGTCACGGACGGGCAATGAGCAGTTCTTC. Amino acid sequence: CASSGSRTGNEQFF.

This clonotype was detected only a few times. This chain uses TRBV27 with TRBJ2-2, with 8 nucleotides matching TRBD1. Germline values: CDR1 MNHEY, CDR2 SMNVEV (reference sequence). The CDR3 length is 16 residues. V was pared by 3 bases and J by 5 bases, with 8 bases of the junction left unmatched. The CDR3 reads CASSFYDRGGTGELFF. The CDR3 nucleotides read TGTGCCAGCAGTTTTTACGACAGGGGAGGTACCGGGGAGCTGTTTTTT.

CDR3 loop: CSARDDKVSYGYTF. The CDR3 DNA reads TGCAGTGCTAGAGATGACAAAGTGTCCTATGGCTACACCTTC. The J gene is TRBJ1-2, the V gene TRBV20-1; no definite D call. Trimming left V 0 bases short and J 4 bases short, with 12 bases between. CDR1 is DFQATT, CDR2 SNEGSKA, per germline (reference sequence). The CDR3 is 14 amino acids.

The table lists this clonotype with many counts. The chain carries TRBV12-3 or TRBV12-4 and TRBJ2-3; no definite D call. The V end was cut by 0 bases, the J end by 2 bases, with 9 bases between. The CDR3 runs 15 residues. CDR3 coding DNA: TGTGCCAGCAGTTTAGCGGCCTACCACACAGATACGCAGTATTTT. Amino acids: CASSLAAYHTDTQYF.

In its sample, this clonotype was seen a few times. This chain uses TRBV2 with TRBJ2-1; 7 bases agree with TRBD2. J gave up 0 bases and V 5 bases, and 16 bases lay outside the gene matches. Germline CDR1 SNHLY, CDR2 FYNNEI. The CDR3 covers 19 residues. CDR3 sequence: CASSHSLSGDSSSYNEQFF. CDR3 nucleotide sequence: TGTGCCAGCAGTCATAGTCTAAGCGGGGACTCGAGCTCCTACAATGAGCAGTTCTTC.

This clonotype was observed a handful of times. The chain uses TRBV12-3 or TRBV12-4 and TRBJ2-1; D is ambiguous. V dropped 2 bases and J dropped 0 bases, with 8 bases sitting between them. CDR3 size: 15 residues. The chain's CDR3 is CASSLILGSYNEQFF. The CDR3 nucleotides are TGTGCCAGCAGTTTAATTCTCGGCTCCTACAATGAGCAGTTCTTC.